The 20 T cell receptor beta chains presented below share a single source sample, sequenced in a study of beta chain features in type 1 diabetes. Their target antigens are unknown. The investigators reverse transcribed all of the isolated RNA, so they sequenced expressed TCRB transcripts. TCRdb's copy holds only in-frame clones and misses some; the assay was immunoSEQ multiplex PCR. The data show about 170,000 clones, roughly 8% seen once. General observations from the study: Across all four CD4+ subsets, people with type 1 diabetes showed modestly shorter TCRB CDR3s.

Sequences were obtained from central memory CD4+ T cells from blood. The receptors come from a man between 18 and 29 years old with type 1 diabetes.

In its sample, this clone was seen a few times. This CDR3 is CASSLGGRRGYTEAFF. Here the CDR3 DNA reads TGTGCCAGCAGCTTAGGAGGGAGACGGGGTTACACTGAAGCTTTCTTT. The chain couples TRBV11-2 to TRBJ1-1; D remains ambiguous. The CDR3 has 16 amino acids. CDR1 and CDR2 from the germline V gene are SGHAT and FQNNGV. Trimming pared 1 base from V and 3 bases from J, leaving 15 bases between.

In its sample, this clone was seen a few times. The V gene is TRBV6-5, the J gene TRBJ2-4; 10 bases align to TRBD1. The V gene's germline CDR1 is MNHEY and CDR2 SVGAGI. CDR3 length: 15 amino acids. V was pared by 5 bases and J by 7 bases, with 8 bases of the junction left unmatched. This chain's CDR3 is CASSTQTGGGNIQYF. For the CDR3, the DNA is TGTGCCAGCAGTACACAGACAGGGGGCGGGAACATTCAGTACTTC.

This clone was seen only a few times. The chain joins TRBV30 to TRBJ2-7, with D unclear. Trimming stripped 1 base from V and 6 bases from J, with 7 bases between. Per germline, CDR1 GTSNPN and CDR2 SVGIG (reference sequence). The CDR3 consists of 11 residues. DNA of the CDR3: TGTGCCTGGAGTGGGGCGAGCGAGCAGTACTTC. This codes for CAWSGASEQYF. Using reference TRBV30 and TRBJ2-7 for the parts outside the CDR3, the full variable domain is SQTIHQWPATLVQPVGSPLSLECTVEGTSNPNLYWYRQAAGRGLQLLFYSVGIGQISSEVPQNLSASRPQDRQFILSSKKLLLSDSGFYLCAWSGASEQYFGPGTRLTVT.

A few counts support this clone. This rearrangement joins TRBV4-2 to TRBJ2-3; 9 bases are shared with TRBD2. The CDR3 covers 16 residues. The germline gives CDR1 LGHNA, CDR2 YNFKEQ. V lost 7 bases, J lost 0 bases, and 8 bases stayed unmatched. In DNA form, the CDR3 reads TGTGCCAGCACTTTAGGACTAGCGACTAGCACAGATACGCAGTATTTT. It specifies CASTLGLATSTDTQYF.

This rearrangement joins TRBV4-2 to TRBJ1-4; weak D call: TRBD1 (5 bases). CDR1 and CDR2 (germline): LGHNA, YNFKEQ. V was cut by 0 bases and J by 2 bases, with 13 bases left in between. This CDR3 comprises 17 residues. CDR3 nucleotide sequence: TGTGCCAGCAGCCAAGATGGGTTCAGGGCTACTAATGAAAAACTGTTTTTT. Protein product: CASSQDGFRATNEKLFF.

This clone has only a few counts. In nucleotides, the CDR3 is TGCGCCAGCAGCTTGGGTGGGAGTGTCTACAATGAGCAGTTCTTC. Encoded protein: CASSLGGSVYNEQFF. The J gene is TRBJ2-1, the V gene TRBV5-1, with D perhaps matching TRBD2 (5 bases). This CDR3 contains 15 residues. From germline, CDR1 is SGHRS and CDR2 YFSETQ. V was cut by 0 bases and J by 3 bases, with 10 bases left in between.

This clone was detected only a few times. The chain recombines TRBV2 with TRBJ1-5, with a possible D match to TRBD1 (5 bases). Germline loops: CDR1 SNHLY, CDR2 FYNNEI. The V end lost 4 bases, the J end lost 7 bases, and 11 bases lay between the germline ends. The CDR3 has 13 amino acids. The CDR3 DNA sequence: TGTGCCAGCAGTGCTTGGGGGGAGCAGCCCCAGCATTTT. Translated, it gives CASSAWGEQPQHF.

This clone occurred a few times. The chain recombines TRBV2 with TRBJ2-6, with D perhaps TRBD1 (6 bases). CDR1 SNHLY and CDR2 FYNNEI come from the germline V gene. The CDR3 consists of 18 residues. V was shortened by 5 bases and J by 0 bases, with 17 bases between the two germline ends. The CDR3 nucleotides read TGTGCCAGCAGTCCCAGGGGCGCGATAAGCTCTGGGGCCAACGTCCTGACTTTC. This translates into CASSPRGAISSGANVLTF. The full variable domain, completed using reference TRBV2 and TRBJ2-6, is EPEVTQTPSHQVTQMGQEVILRCVPISNHLYFYWYRQILGQKVEFLVSFYNNEISEKSEIFDDQFSVERPDGSNFTLKIRSTKLEDSAMYFCASSPRGAISSGANVLTFGAGSRLTVL.

In this sample, this clone turned up a few times. V is TRBV28 and J is TRBJ1-2; weak D call: TRBD1 (5 bases). Germline V gene lookup returns CDR1 MDHEN and CDR2 SYDVKM. The CDR3 totals 14 residues. V lost 2 bases, J lost 6 bases, and 13 bases lay in between. The CDR3 protein is CASSLRQGPDGYTF. The CDR3 DNA is TGTGCCAGCAGTTTAAGGCAGGGCCCGGATGGCTACACCTTC.

This clone was recorded a few times. The V and J genes are TRBV11-2 and TRBJ2-5, with a tentative D call TRBD1 (6 bases). Germline-derived CDR1 and CDR2 are SGHAT and FQNNGV. The CDR3 contains 13 residues. With 5 bases removed from V and 9 bases from J, the gap between germline ends came to 16 bases. CDR3 sequence (DNA): TGTGCCAGCAGCCCAGGGGCCGAGGGGGCCCAGTACTTC. Translating it yields CASSPGAEGAQYF.

This clone was observed at least ten times. The rearrangement joins TRBV1 to TRBJ2-3; the table's D call, TRBD1, has no DNA check behind it. TRBV1 is a pseudogene. The CDR3 runs to 17 residues. The CDR3 DNA reads TGCACCAGCAGCCAAGGGGTGGCAGGGGGCCGTCCAGATACGCAGTATTTT. This codes for CTSSQGVAGGRPDTQYF.

This rearrangement joins TRBV6-5 to TRBJ1-2, with D unclear. The CDR3 consists of 15 residues. Germline V CDR1 and CDR2: MNHEY, SVGAGI. Deletions cut 0 bases from V and 0 bases from J, with 8 bases between. The CDR3 region is CASSYSGGSNYGYTF. The CDR3 nucleotides are TGTGCCAGCAGTTACTCGGGAGGGTCTAACTATGGCTACACCTTC.

This clone turned up a few times. The CDR3: CASSLGGFGYTF. CDR3 nucleotide sequence: TGTGCCAGCAGCTTAGGAGGGTTTGGCTACACCTTC. The V gene is TRBV11-2, the J gene TRBJ1-2; no clear D gene. Trimming left V 1 base short and J 7 bases short, with 7 bases between. The CDR3 has 12 residues. Germline CDR1 reads SGHAT; CDR2 reads FQNNGV.

This clone was picked up a small number of times. This chain links TRBV5-1 with TRBJ2-1, with 11 bases lining up with TRBD1. Germline CDR1 SGHRS, CDR2 YFSETQ. The CDR3 runs 15 residues. Trimming removed 4 bases from V and 7 bases from J; junction bases left unmatched: 7. The CDR3 DNA sequence: TGCGCCAGCAGCCACGGACAGGGGGCTAGGAATGAGCAGTTCTTC. It translates to CASSHGQGARNEQFF.

V is TRBV6-5 and J is TRBJ2-7; the match to TRBD1 covers 7 bases. Germline CDR1 MNHEY, CDR2 SVGAGI. This CDR3 spans 13 amino acids. Trimming removed 4 bases from V and 6 bases from J; junction bases left unmatched: 6. CDR3 nucleotide sequence: TGTGCCAGCAGTTCGACAGGGACAGCCGAGCAGTACTTC. It yields the protein CASSSTGTAEQYF.

The V call is TRBV29-1, the J call TRBJ2-5, with TRBD1 matching 7 bases. The CDR3 length is 11 residues. The V segment lost 4 bases and the J segment 7 bases; nucleotides outside the gene matches: 3. Germline values: CDR1 SQVTM, CDR2 ANQGSEA. The CDR3 sequence: CSVVKGATQYF. Written as DNA, the CDR3 is TGCAGCGTTGTAAAGGGGGCGACCCAGTACTTC.

This clone has only a few counts. The chain uses TRBV11-2 and TRBJ2-5, with D perhaps TRBD2 (5 bases). Trimming left V 5 bases short and J 5 bases short, with 15 bases between. There are 14 residues in the CDR3. CDR1 is SGHAT, CDR2 FQNNGV, per germline. As DNA, the CDR3 is TGTGCCAGCAGCCCTCCTTCCCAGCGGGAGACCCAGTACTTC. Translated, it gives CASSPPSQRETQYF.

The DNA for the CDR3 is TGTGCCTGGGCGCCGGGAGGGCCGAATCAGCCCCAGCATTTT. Its protein is CAWAPGGPNQPQHF. This chain joins TRBV30 and TRBJ1-5; D uncertain. This CDR3 comprises 14 residues. Germline CDR1 reads GTSNPN; CDR2 reads SVGIG (reference sequence). V was trimmed by 5 bases and J by 4 bases, leaving 15 bases between them.

This clone was observed a few times. V is TRBV9 and J is TRBJ2-3, with a weak D call TRBD1 (6 bases). Germline V gives CDR1 SGDLS, CDR2 YYNGEE. This CDR3 region has 14 residues. V was clipped by 0 bases and J by 6 bases, with 11 bases between them. This CDR3 reads CASSVGQVRDTQYF. DNA of the CDR3: TGTGCCAGCAGCGTAGGACAGGTCCGGGATACGCAGTATTTT.

A word on this clone: The sample carries other DNA sequences with the same CDR3. The chain employs TRBV11-2 and TRBJ2-2; no reliable D call. Trimming took off 5 bases at V and 4 bases at J, with 8 bases between the two ends. CDR3 length: 13 residues. Looked up from germline, CDR1 is SGHAT and CDR2 is FQNNGV. The CDR3 DNA reads as TGTGCCAGCAGCCTCAGGTCCACCGGGGAGCTGTTTTTT. It specifies CASSLRSTGELFF.